This TCR beta chain comes out of a study of T cell responses to AZD1222 COVID-19 vaccine. This CDR3 region has 18 residues. V lost 2 bases and J 2 bases, leaving 18 bases between the germline ends. CDR1 and CDR2 from the germline V gene are SGHTA and FQGTGA. Study results and caveats: Nearly half of spike-specific TCRs reportedly target unmutated variant regions. Just a handful of AZD1222 recipients were seropositive at baseline. In a largely white British group with more females than males, clonal diversity was possibly underestimated.

Turning to this clone: The antigen remains undetermined.

Repertoires were generated with immunoSEQ multiplex PCR, while TCRdb's copy carries only in-frame clones and drops some. The sample carries approximately 90,000 clones, just over 85% recorded once. The chain uses TRBV7-3 and TRBJ2-2, with D tentatively TRBD2 (6 bases). The source material was peripheral blood, sampled on day 0 of AZD1222 vaccination. The clonotype was recovered from an adult in good health. Written as DNA, the CDR3 is TGTGCCAGCAGCTTATCCCCGGCCCGGGGGACCAACACCGGGGAGCTGTTTTTT. Translating gives CASSLSPARGTNTGELFF.